The rows below give T cell receptor beta chains drawn from one sample of a study of cytomegalovirus exposure and HLA in healthy donors. Produced via immunoSEQ multiplex PCR; TCRdb's table is partial and in-frame only. The sample consists of about 220,000 clones, about 75% of them appearing once. The source material was PBMCs. These receptors originate from a woman aged 25 to 45 in good health and CMV-seronegative. Both conserved end residues are part of each CDR3. Rows may omit the clone size; those that give it use once, few, many or a size class.

>TRBJ2-1|TRBV9|.
CASSPLMASYNEQFF
>TRBJ1-2|TRBV6-5|.
CASSYSGAQGYGYTF
>TRBJ2-5|TRBV6-6|.
CASSYSYGTTTFRQYF
>TRBJ2-2|TRBV27|.
CASKGQYLGAGELFF
>TRBJ2-1|TRBV28|.
CASTPDRVYNEQFF
>TRBJ2-7|TRBV7-9|.
CASSLRLAGISYEQYF
>TRBJ1-2|TRBV2|.
CAEAVGEDYGYTF
>TRBJ2-1|TRBV14|few
CASSQDIGLADNEQFF
>TRBJ2-2|TRBV11-1|.
CASSSDPGWGSGELFF
>TRBJ2-3|TRBV5-1|.
CASSFGTGLSTDTQYF
>TRBJ1-2|TRBV5-6|once
CASSLGQTYGYTF
>TRBJ1-1|TRBV5-4|.
CASSLVEADDTEAFF
>TRBJ2-5|TRBV29-1|.
CSVGQGSETQYF
>TRBJ1-2|TRBV5-1|.
CASSGDRKDNGYTF
>TRBJ2-3|TRBV30|once
CAFKLVTDTQYF
>TRBJ2-7|TRBV6-6|.
CASSPGTGQNEQYF
>TRBJ2-1|TRBV4-1|.
CASSQESSRYNEQFF
>TRBJ2-7|TRBV28|.
CASSLGSRGEQYF
>TRBJ2-2|TRBV18|.
CASSPGANGELFF
>TRBJ2-7|TRBV6-1|.
CASLHFQAYEQYF
>TRBJ1-2|TRBV6-5|.
CASSVTVVYGYTF
>TRBJ2-1|TRBV7-9|.
CSSRSLRDEQFF
>TRBJ2-7|TRBV19|.
CASSIKGAYEQYF
>TRBJ2-1|TRBV30|.
CAWSVILAGGNEQFF
>TRBJ2-2|TRBV2|.
CASSEGRTGKTGELFF
>TRBJ1-1|TRBV7-6|few
CASSRQFAGQLNTEAFF
>TRBJ1-1|TRBV30|.
CAWSRGAGLNTEAFF
>TRBJ1-5|TRBV27|once
CASSARGRGSPQHF
>TRBJ2-3|TRBV2|.
CASSEAEVGPSGRGSFGTDTQYF
>TRBJ2-1|TRBV6-4|.
CASSDAGGNEQFF
>TRBJ1-3|TRBV7-9|.
CASSSSGAGNTIYF
>TRBJ2-3|TRBV11-1|.
CASSPGVVDTQYF
>TRBJ1-2|TRBV30|.
CAWSRTGGMGYTF
>TRBJ1-2|TRBV18|.
CASSPYGPGQGNYGYTF
>TRBJ2-1|TRBV7-3|once
CASSLGPGTTYNEQFF
>TRBJ2-7|TRBV7-2|few
CASSLEMTRLYEQYF
>TRBJ2-2|TRBV9|once
CASSLTLEGAGELFF
>TRBJ1-2|TRBV15|.
CATSRVGLDRGF
>TRBJ2-2|TRBV5-1|.
CASSVAGEGTGELFF
>TRBJ1-2|TRBV14|.
CASSSSDSYGYTF
>TRBJ1-1|TRBV6-5|few
CASSYSGGVNTEAFF
>TRBJ1-4|TRBV6-6|.
CASSKEGSGGSEKLFF
>TRBJ2-2|TRBV11-2|.
CASSLRGINTGELFF
>TRBJ1-5|TRBV6-6|.
CASSSGGFENQPQHF
>TRBJ2-3|TRBV6-5|.
CASSGSLAGTDTQYF
>TRBJ1-5|TRBV5-1|.
CASSSIRDRGWGGNQPQHF